Following are 4 T cell receptor beta chains from one sample sequenced in a study of beta chain features in type 1 diabetes. Study outcomes and limitations: Shortening that was moderate but significant affected the TCRB CDR3s of Type 1 diabetes patients in all four CD4+ subsets.

These receptors have no identified antigens. Expressed TCRB transcripts were sequenced because the entire RNA isolate underwent reverse transcription. Sequencing used immunoSEQ multiplex PCR; TCRdb keeps in-frame clones, though not all of them. The top ten hold 2.3% of the sample, which has 120,000 or so clones, less than 20% seen once. Sequenced material: central memory CD4+ T cells from blood. The receptors originated from a man aged 25-45 years with type 1 diabetes.

The chain has TRBV27 and TRBJ2-7; 9 bases align to TRBD2. V was clipped by 6 bases and J by 6 bases; unmatched bases: 12. CDR1 and CDR2 from the germline V gene are MNHEY and SMNVEV (reference sequence). CDR3 length equals 15 residues. The CDR3 sequence: CASRVSAGGPREQYF. The CDR3 bases are TGTGCCAGCAGAGTCTCGGCGGGGGGGCCCCGCGAGCAGTACTTC.

This clone was seen a handful of times. The chain is built from TRBV29-1 and TRBJ2-5; D is uncertain. Germline V gene lookup returns CDR1 SQVTM and CDR2 ANQGSEA. The CDR3 consists of 14 residues. Trimming left V 6 bases short and J 1 base short, with 15 bases between. The CDR3 reads CSVALRGVQETQYF. CDR3 nucleotide sequence: TGCAGCGTCGCCTTACGAGGTGTCCAAGAGACCCAGTACTTC.

This clone was seen ten or more times. This sequence joins TRBV25-1 and TRBJ2-6, with no clear D. The length of the CDR3 is 14 residues. Germline loops: CDR1 MGHDK, CDR2 SYGVNS. V was clipped by 3 bases and J by 2 bases, with 5 bases between them. CDR3: CASSDTAGANVLTF. The CDR3 nucleotides are TGTGCCAGCAGTGACACGGCTGGGGCCAACGTCCTGACTTTC.

This clone was detected many times. The rearrangement uses TRBV25-1 and TRBJ1-6; unclear D gene. Germline V gene data show CDR1 as MGHDK and CDR2 as SYGVNS. The V and J ends lost 0 bases and 8 bases respectively, with 8 bases between them. The CDR3 totals 14 residues. Written as DNA, the CDR3 is TGTGCCAGCAGTGAATACGGGAGGGATTCACCCCTCCACTTT. This gives the protein CASSEYGRDSPLHF. The entire variable domain, with the rest obtained from reference TRBV25-1 and TRBJ1-6, is as follows: EADIYQTPRYLVIGTGKKITLECSQTMGHDKMYWYQQDPGMELHLIHYSYGVNSTEKGDLSSESTVSRIRTEHFPLTLESARPSHTSQYLCASSEYGRDSPLHFGNGTRLTVT.